This T cell receptor beta chain comes out of a study of beta chain features in type 1 diabetes. Study-wide results and caveats: TCRB CDR3s were moderately but significantly shorter in Type 1 diabetes patients in all four CD4+ subsets.

Sorting based on CD45RO/CCR7/CD25/CD127/CD95/CD27 separated CD4+ naive, central memory, regulatory and stem cell-like memory cells. Per germline, CDR1 MNHEY and CDR2 SVGAGI. Unmatched junction bases numbered 10, after V lost 7 bases and J lost 2 bases. The CDR3 extends over 15 amino acids. The entirety of the isolated RNA underwent reverse transcription, so expressed TCRB transcripts were sequenced. Assay: immunoSEQ multiplex PCR; the TCRdb copy retains only in-frame clones and omits some. The table lists 40,000 to 50,000 clones, about 68% of them singletons. Notes on this clone: What it binds is not known.

What was sequenced was Tregs from blood. V gene TRBV6-5 combines with J gene TRBJ1-2; 7 nucleotides match TRBD1. The sequence derives from a man aged 25 to 40 with type 1 diabetes. Some clones in this sample may be carry-over from other donors' samples. The CDR3 coding sequence is TGTGCCAGCAAAAAGGGGGCCATAACAAACTATGGCTACACCTTC. Residues: CASKKGAITNYGYTF.